The clone carrying this T cell receptor beta chain has ten or more counts. The target antigen is unknown. The sample is drawn from a study of human T cells and chemical hapten exposure. Study conclusions and caveats: With regard to DPC sensitization, TCRs above 1 in 1000 frequency did not change. Every donor had alopecia, and their immune response may therefore differ from healthy people's.

The CDR3 totals 14 residues. Germline V CDR1 and CDR2: DFQATT, SNEGSKA (reference sequence). The ends lost 3 bases at V and 4 bases at J; junction bases unmatched: 4. TCRdb re-called the RACE reads with MiXCR, one entry per CDR3 protein. The data show some 200,000 distinct CDR3 sequences, 20% to 25% seen once. Time point reported: patch test 1, 2 weeks after DPC sensitization. The treatment: therapeutic diphenylcyclopropenone sensitization with weekly scalp DPC. Alopecia patients, 18 to 70 years old and DPC-suitable, served as donors. This material consisted of whole blood, taken in connection with sensitization to the hapten diphenylcyclopropenone (DPC). The source of this sequence is a woman between 50 and 59 years old with alopecia areata. Some clones in this sample may be carry-over from other donors' samples. The rearrangement uses TRBV20-1 and TRBJ2-7; 12 nucleotides align to TRBD2. The CDR3 DNA follows: TGCAGTGCTAGTGGTGGACTAGCGGGATACGAGCAGTACTTC. Translating gives CSASGGLAGYEQYF.